The rows below give T cell receptor beta chains drawn from one sample of a study of blood T cell repertoires in COVID-19. The protocol was immunoSEQ multiplex PCR, while the TCRdb copy is restricted to in-frame clones and leaves out a portion. The profile shows around 200,000 clones, around 81% of them singletons. The sequenced material came from peripheral blood. These TCRs come from a human donor with acute or convalescent COVID-19. The donor label of this sample is uncertain. CDR3s include the opening cysteine and the closing phenylalanine or tryptophan. A D gene is named only where the DNA matches it firmly. Where a row states a size, it is once, few, many or the class of an expanded clone; other rows omit it.

>TRBD2|TRBJ2-3|.|TRBV9
CASSIKAGGGTDTQYF
TGTGCCAGCAGCATCAAAGCGGGAGGGGGCACAGATACGCAGTATTTT
>.|TRBJ2-7|.|TRBV4-1
CASSQITGTVKQYF
TGCGCCAGCAGCCAAATCACAGGGACGGTGAAGCAGTACTTC
>TRBD1|TRBJ1-1|.|TRBV5-1
CASSQGAGGTEAFF
TGCGCCAGCAGCCAGGGGGCTGGCGGCACTGAAGCTTTCTTT
>.|TRBJ1-5|few|TRBV30
CAWSAGGGQPQHF
TGTGCCTGGAGTGCGGGTGGTGGGCAGCCCCAGCATTTT
>.|TRBJ2-1|.|TRBV13
CASSQGGGNEQFF
TGTGCCAGCAGCCAAGGAGGCGGGAATGAGCAGTTCTTC
>TRBD2|TRBJ2-7|.|TRBV6-5
CASFWDRGGLGEQYF
TGTGCCAGCTTTTGGGACCGGGGGGGCTTGGGCGAGCAGTACTTC
>.|TRBJ1-1|.|TRBV30
CAWKREVTEAFF
TGTGCCTGGAAGCGGGAGGTAACTGAAGCTTTCTTT
>.|TRBJ1-2|few|TRBV5-4
CASSPQGTNYGYTF
TGTGCCAGCAGCCCACAGGGTACTAACTATGGCTACACCTTC
>.|TRBJ1-1|few|TRBV6-4
CASSPWPDTEAFF
TGTGCCAGCAGCCCCTGGCCAGACACTGAAGCTTTCTTT
>.|TRBJ1-2|.|TRBV2
CASSRQAQANYGYTF
TGTGCCAGCAGCCGACAGGCCCAAGCTAACTATGGCTACACCTTC
>TRBD1|TRBJ2-7|.|TRBV6-5
CASSYGGTGGYEQYF
TGTGCCAGCAGTTACGGGGGGACAGGGGGCTACGAGCAGTACTTC
>.|TRBJ2-2|.|TRBV19
CASRRGPGTGELFF
TGTGCCTCCCGGAGAGGGCCGGGCACCGGGGAGCTGTTTTTT
>.|TRBJ1-2|.|TRBV7-6
CASSLGSVWQGSSYGYTF
TGTGCCAGCAGCCTGGGGTCCGTCTGGCAGGGGAGCAGCTATGGCTACACCTTC
>TRBD2|TRBJ2-1|once|TRBV5-1
CASSFSGSGNEQFF
TGCGCCAGCAGCTTTAGCGGGAGTGGTAATGAGCAGTTCTTC
>TRBD1|TRBJ1-6|.|TRBV11-2
CASSWGQGNSPLHF
TGTGCCAGCAGTTGGGGACAGGGGAATTCACCCCTCCACTTT
>.|TRBJ2-2|.|TRBV5-1
CASSLEALDTGELFF
TGCGCCAGCAGCTTGGAAGCTCTCGACACCGGGGAGCTGTTTTTT
>TRBD2|TRBJ2-5|.|TRBV18
CASSPPGSGSVSETQYF
TGTGCCAGCTCACCACCAGGTAGCGGGAGCGTCTCGGAGACCCAGTACTTC
>TRBD2|TRBJ2-3|.|TRBV29-1
CSARAGGVQDTQYF
TGCAGCGCCCGAGCGGGAGGAGTTCAAGATACGCAGTATTTT
>TRBD1|TRBJ1-2|.|TRBV30
CAWTRQGAYGYTF
TGTGCCTGGACGCGACAGGGGGCGTATGGCTACACCTTC
>.|TRBJ2-7|few|TRBV28
CASSLSLSGLSYEQYF
TGTGCCAGCAGTTTATCGCTAAGCGGGCTCTCCTACGAGCAGTACTTC
>TRBD2|TRBJ2-1|.|TRBV6-1
CASSETSGSDEQFF
TGTGCCAGCAGTGAAACTAGCGGGAGTGATGAGCAGTTCTTC
>.|TRBJ1-2|.|TRBV30
CAWSPGQIYGYTF
TGTGCCTGGAGCCCCGGACAGATATATGGCTACACCTTC
>.|TRBJ1-5|once|TRBV5-1
CASSPTGKSQPQHF
TGCGCCAGCAGCCCCACAGGGAAGAGCCAGCCCCAGCATTTT
>TRBD1|TRBJ1-1|.|TRBV14
CASSQETGANTEAFF
TGTGCCAGCAGCCAGGAGACAGGGGCTAACACTGAAGCTTTCTTT
>.|TRBJ1-1|.|TRBV11-3
CASSFTAVAEAFF
TGTGCCAGCAGCTTTACGGCGGTAGCTGAAGCTTTCTTT
>.|TRBJ1-2|.|TRBV3-1/TRBV3-2
CASSQGGGGYTF
TGTGCCAGCAGCCAAGGGGGGGGTGGCTACACCTTC
>.|TRBJ2-7|.|TRBV23-1
CASSRPTQGLKYEQYF
TGCGCCAGCAGTCGGCCAACCCAGGGTTTGAAATACGAGCAGTACTTC
>.|TRBJ1-1|.|TRBV18
CASSPPSGGNTEAFF
TGTGCCAGCTCACCACCGTCCGGGGGGAACACTGAAGCTTTCTTT
>TRBD1|TRBJ1-6|once|TRBV5-1
CASSEGQGGSPLHF
TGCGCCAGCAGCGAGGGACAGGGAGGATCACCCCTCCACTTT
>TRBD1|TRBJ2-3|many|TRBV9
CASSGGQLNTDTQYF
TGTGCCAGCAGCGGGGGACAGCTTAACACAGATACGCAGTATTTT
>TRBD1|TRBJ1-3|.|TRBV9
CASSAPGQRGNTIYF
TGTGCCAGCAGCGCGCCGGGACAGAGAGGAAACACCATATATTTT
>TRBD2|TRBJ2-2|.|TRBV5-1
CASSLLGGTNTGELFF
TGCGCCAGCAGCTTGTTGGGGGGGACGAACACCGGGGAGCTGTTTTTT
>TRBD2|TRBJ2-5|once|TRBV7-9
CASSFKLAGVRQETQYF
TGTGCCAGCAGCTTTAAGCTAGCGGGAGTTCGGCAAGAGACCCAGTACTTC
>TRBD1|TRBJ2-7|once|TRBV5-8
CASSLTGGGPYEQYF
TGTGCCAGCAGCTTAACAGGGGGTGGCCCCTACGAGCAGTACTTC
>.|TRBJ1-6|.|TRBV6-5
CATQRGVGDSPLHF
TGTGCCACCCAACGGGGGGTGGGGGATTCACCCCTCCACTTT
>TRBD1|TRBJ1-5|.|TRBV6-5
CASARDRDQPQHF
TGTGCCAGCGCCCGGGACAGAGATCAGCCCCAGCATTTT
>TRBD1|TRBJ2-5|.|TRBV10-1
CASSEGTGEETQYF
TGCGCCAGCAGTGAAGGGACAGGCGAGGAGACCCAGTACTTC
>TRBD1|TRBJ2-3|.|TRBV5-1
CASSETGPDTQYF
TGCGCCAGCAGCGAGACAGGGCCAGATACGCAGTATTTT
>TRBD2|TRBJ2-1|.|TRBV30
CAWSPATSGGRRFF
TGTGCCTGGAGCCCCGCGACTAGCGGGGGCCGTCGGTTCTTC
>TRBD2|TRBJ2-2|.|TRBV19
CASSWRETGELFF
TGTGCCAGTAGCTGGCGGGAGACCGGGGAGCTGTTTTTT
>TRBD1|TRBJ1-2|.|TRBV15
CATSRDDRGRDSYTF
TGTGCCACCAGCAGAGATGACAGGGGGCGTGATAGCTACACCTTC
>.|TRBJ2-1|.|TRBV6-1
CASTPPGRNEQFF
TGTGCCAGCACTCCCCCGGGGAGGAATGAGCAGTTCTTC
>.|TRBJ1-2|.|TRBV30
CAWSGGTGSHGHTF
TGTGCCTGGAGTGGGGGCACAGGCTCTCATGGCCACACCTTC
>.|TRBJ1-5|once|TRBV19
CASRPGGAGYSNQPQHF
TGTGCCAGTCGGCCTGGGGGCGCGGGTTATAGCAATCAGCCCCAGCATTTT
>TRBD2|TRBJ2-5|.|TRBV11-3
CASSLEGLAGGPQKTQYF
TGTGCCAGCAGCTTAGAAGGACTAGCGGGGGGGCCTCAGAAGACCCAGTACTTC
>.|TRBJ2-1|.|TRBV2
CASSSINEQFF
TGTGCCAGCAGTTCTATCAATGAGCAGTTCTTC
>.|TRBJ1-3|once|TRBV29-1
CSGQSSGNTIYF
TGCAGCGGGCAAAGCTCTGGAAACACCATATATTTT
>TRBD2|TRBJ2-1|.|TRBV19
CASRSGGAPNEQFF
TGTGCCAGTCGGAGCGGGGGGGCCCCCAATGAGCAGTTCTTC
>.|TRBJ2-5|.|TRBV7-3
CASSSGLQETQYF
TGTGCCAGCAGCTCCGGACTTCAAGAGACCCAGTACTTC
>.|TRBJ1-2|.|TRBV3-1/TRBV3-2
CASSHANRDGYTF
TGTGCCAGCAGCCACGCAAACAGGGATGGCTACACCTTC
>.|TRBJ2-7|.|TRBV7-8
CASSPKDRTYEQYF
TGTGCCAGCAGCCCCAAGGACAGAACCTACGAGCAGTACTTC
>TRBD1|TRBJ1-2|.|TRBV7-2
CASSFTGTGDGYTF
TGTGCCAGCAGCTTTACCGGGACAGGGGACGGCTACACCTTC
>.|TRBJ1-2|.|TRBV21-1
CASSKASPQDSNYGYTF
TGTGCCAGCAGCAAAGCCTCCCCCCAGGATTCTAACTATGGCTACACCTTC